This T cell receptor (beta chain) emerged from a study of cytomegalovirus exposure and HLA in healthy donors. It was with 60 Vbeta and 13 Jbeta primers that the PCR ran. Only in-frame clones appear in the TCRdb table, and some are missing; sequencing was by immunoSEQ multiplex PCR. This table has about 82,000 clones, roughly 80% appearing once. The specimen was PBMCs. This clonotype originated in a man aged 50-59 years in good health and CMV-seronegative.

The CDR3 spells CAPGGLQPQHF. In DNA, the CDR3 is TGTGCCCCGGGGGGGCTTCAGCCCCAGCATTTT. The chain recombines TRBV21-1 with TRBJ1-5. TRBV21-1 is marked as a pseudogene. The CDR3 length is 11 residues.